These T cell receptor beta chains were read from a single sample in a study of T cell responses to AZD1222 COVID-19 vaccine. Libraries were prepared by immunoSEQ multiplex PCR; TCRdb keeps only in-frame clonotypes and omits some of them. The table shows 130,000 or so clones, with approximately 90% occurring only once. The sequencing used peripheral blood, collected on day 0 of AZD1222 vaccination. The receptors derive from an adult in good health. Both conserved end residues are part of each CDR3. D genes are given only for firm matches. Clone size is not always given. Where it is, it says once, few, many or a class for expanded clones.

clone size: .; D gene: .; J gene: TRBJ1-5; V gene: TRBV5-6; CDR3 protein: CASSFWGGNQPQHF; CDR3 DNA: TGTGCCAGCAGCTTTTGGGGGGGCAATCAGCCCCAGCATTTT
clone size: .; D gene: .; J gene: TRBJ1-3; V gene: TRBV6-1; CDR3 protein: CASSEDRVSSGNTIYF; CDR3 DNA: TGTGCCAGCAGTGAAGACAGGGTTTCCTCTGGAAACACCATATATTTT
clone size: once; D gene: .; J gene: TRBJ1-5; V gene: TRBV7-8; CDR3 protein: CASSLSGSDQPQHF; CDR3 DNA: TGTGCCAGCAGCTTATCGGGTTCGGATCAGCCCCAGCATTTT
clone size: .; D gene: .; J gene: TRBJ2-7; V gene: TRBV27; CDR3 protein: CASKPTAIPGYEQYF; CDR3 DNA: TGTGCCAGCAAACCAACGGCTATCCCGGGGTACGAGCAGTACTTC
clone size: once; D gene: TRBD1; J gene: TRBJ2-6; V gene: TRBV7-2; CDR3 protein: CASSVYRGAGANVLTF; CDR3 DNA: TGTGCCAGCAGCGTCTACAGGGGGGCTGGGGCCAACGTCCTGACTTTC
clone size: many; D gene: .; J gene: TRBJ2-7; V gene: TRBV5-5; CDR3 protein: CASSFEGQGREQYF; CDR3 DNA: TGTGCCAGCAGCTTTGAGGGGCAGGGTCGCGAGCAGTACTTC
clone size: .; D gene: TRBD1; J gene: TRBJ2-7; V gene: TRBV3-1/TRBV3-2; CDR3 protein: CASSQPGQPKLEQYF; CDR3 DNA: TGTGCCAGCAGCCAACCGGGACAGCCGAAGTTGGAGCAGTACTTC
clone size: .; D gene: .; J gene: TRBJ1-2; V gene: TRBV6-5; CDR3 protein: CASSYSSRGGYTF; CDR3 DNA: TGTGCCAGCAGTTACTCGAGTAGAGGTGGCTACACCTTC
clone size: .; D gene: .; J gene: TRBJ2-2; V gene: TRBV5-6; CDR3 protein: CASSRTAGELFF; CDR3 DNA: TGTGCCAGCAGCCGGACGGCTGGGGAGCTGTTTTTT
clone size: .; D gene: TRBD1; J gene: TRBJ1-2; V gene: TRBV7-9; CDR3 protein: CASSLLGTGGVGYTF; CDR3 DNA: TGTGCCAGCAGCTTATTAGGGACAGGGGGCGTTGGCTACACCTTC
clone size: .; D gene: .; J gene: TRBJ1-2; V gene: TRBV6-5; CDR3 protein: CASSYLDGNYGYTF; CDR3 DNA: TGTGCCAGCAGTTACCTGGACGGGAACTATGGCTACACCTTC
clone size: .; D gene: .; J gene: TRBJ2-2; V gene: TRBV3-1/TRBV3-2; CDR3 protein: CASSLRRRPNTGELFF; CDR3 DNA: TGTGCCAGCAGCCTCAGGAGGCGGCCGAACACCGGGGAGCTGTTTTTT
clone size: .; D gene: .; J gene: TRBJ2-5; V gene: TRBV30; CDR3 protein: CAWSSGSGETQYF; CDR3 DNA: TGTGCCTGGAGTTCAGGGTCCGGAGAGACCCAGTACTTC
clone size: .; D gene: TRBD1; J gene: TRBJ2-1; V gene: TRBV14; CDR3 protein: CASSQQGALQQFF; CDR3 DNA: TGTGCCAGCAGCCAACAGGGGGCCCTTCAGCAGTTCTTC
clone size: .; D gene: .; J gene: TRBJ2-5; V gene: TRBV6-5; CDR3 protein: CASSSEIQETQYF; CDR3 DNA: TGTGCCAGCAGTAGTGAGATCCAAGAGACCCAGTACTTC
clone size: .; D gene: TRBD1; J gene: TRBJ2-3; V gene: TRBV9; CDR3 protein: CASSVGAGGWTDTQYF; CDR3 DNA: TGTGCCAGCAGCGTAGGGGCAGGGGGCTGGACAGATACGCAGTATTTT
clone size: .; D gene: .; J gene: TRBJ1-3; V gene: TRBV3-1/TRBV3-2; CDR3 protein: CASSQGFDSGNTIYF; CDR3 DNA: TGTGCCAGCAGCCAAGGTTTTGACTCTGGAAACACCATATATTTT
clone size: .; D gene: .; J gene: TRBJ2-7; V gene: TRBV3-1/TRBV3-2; CDR3 protein: CASSHDLRSYEQYF; CDR3 DNA: TGTGCCAGCAGCCATGACTTACGCTCCTACGAGCAGTACTTC
clone size: once; D gene: .; J gene: TRBJ1-3; V gene: TRBV15; CDR3 protein: CATSVPGRSGNTIYF; CDR3 DNA: TGTGCCACCAGTGTTCCAGGGCGCTCTGGAAACACCATATATTTT
clone size: .; D gene: .; J gene: TRBJ2-7; V gene: TRBV19; CDR3 protein: CASSIQGWNEQYF; CDR3 DNA: TGTGCCAGTAGTATACAGGGATGGAACGAGCAGTACTTC
clone size: once; D gene: TRBD1; J gene: TRBJ2-3; V gene: TRBV5-1; CDR3 protein: CASSTGTATSTDTQYF; CDR3 DNA: TGCGCCAGCAGCACCGGGACAGCAACTAGCACAGATACGCAGTATTTT
clone size: once; D gene: .; J gene: TRBJ1-3; V gene: TRBV2; CDR3 protein: CASSESGTRSGNTIYF; CDR3 DNA: TGTGCCAGCAGTGAAAGTGGCACCCGCTCTGGAAACACCATATATTTT
clone size: .; D gene: .; J gene: TRBJ2-7; V gene: TRBV5-5; CDR3 protein: CASSSMAPVGYEQYF; CDR3 DNA: TGTGCCAGCAGCTCCATGGCGCCAGTTGGGTACGAGCAGTACTTC
clone size: .; D gene: TRBD2; J gene: TRBJ2-3; V gene: TRBV7-3; CDR3 protein: CASSLLPTSGGSRTDTQYF; CDR3 DNA: TGTGCCAGCAGCTTACTTCCGACTAGCGGGGGGTCCCGCACAGATACGCAGTATTTT
clone size: .; D gene: .; J gene: TRBJ2-2; V gene: TRBV5-1; CDR3 protein: CASKTGGANTGELFF; CDR3 DNA: TGCGCCAGCAAAACAGGCGGCGCGAACACCGGGGAGCTGTTTTTT
clone size: once; D gene: TRBD2; J gene: TRBJ2-4; V gene: TRBV7-8; CDR3 protein: CASSLIAGELAKNIQYF; CDR3 DNA: TGTGCCAGCAGCTTAATAGCGGGGGAGCTAGCCAAAAACATTCAGTACTTC
clone size: .; D gene: TRBD1; J gene: TRBJ2-7; V gene: TRBV6-5; CDR3 protein: CASSYTGTGADEQYF; CDR3 DNA: TGTGCCAGCAGTTACACCGGGACAGGGGCCGACGAGCAGTACTTC
clone size: .; D gene: TRBD1; J gene: TRBJ2-5; V gene: TRBV5-4; CDR3 protein: CASSGRQGNVETQYF; CDR3 DNA: TGTGCCAGCAGCGGGAGACAGGGAAACGTAGAGACCCAGTACTTC
clone size: .; D gene: .; J gene: TRBJ1-2; V gene: TRBV6-2/TRBV6-3; CDR3 protein: CASSYGTANYGYTF; CDR3 DNA: TGTGCCAGCAGTTACGGGACGGCTAACTATGGCTACACCTTC
clone size: .; D gene: TRBD1; J gene: TRBJ2-7; V gene: TRBV6-2/TRBV6-3; CDR3 protein: CASSKEDRGGYEQYF; CDR3 DNA: TGTGCCAGCAGTAAAGAGGACAGGGGCGGTTACGAGCAGTACTTC
clone size: .; D gene: .; J gene: TRBJ2-5; V gene: TRBV5-1; CDR3 protein: CASSLSGSETQYF; CDR3 DNA: TGCGCCAGCAGCTTATCAGGGTCGGAGACCCAGTACTTC
clone size: .; D gene: .; J gene: TRBJ1-5; V gene: TRBV24-1; CDR3 protein: CATSDPGRNQPQHF; CDR3 DNA: TGTGCCACCAGTGACCCCGGGCGCAATCAGCCCCAGCATTTT
clone size: .; D gene: .; J gene: TRBJ1-2; V gene: TRBV5-1; CDR3 protein: CASSLTDPNYGYTF; CDR3 DNA: TGCGCCAGCAGCTTGACGGACCCTAACTATGGCTACACCTTC
clone size: .; D gene: .; J gene: TRBJ2-3; V gene: TRBV4-1; CDR3 protein: CASSQSGKNTQYF; CDR3 DNA: TGCGCCAGCAGCCAGTCAGGGAAGAATACGCAGTATTTT
clone size: .; D gene: .; J gene: TRBJ1-2; V gene: TRBV30; CDR3 protein: CAWSRQGIYGYTF; CDR3 DNA: TGTGCCTGGAGCCGGCAGGGGATCTATGGCTACACCTTC
clone size: .; D gene: .; J gene: TRBJ1-2; V gene: TRBV2; CDR3 protein: CASSPWGGWLEHGYTF; CDR3 DNA: TGTGCCAGCAGCCCCTGGGGAGGCTGGCTCGAGCATGGCTACACCTTC
clone size: .; D gene: TRBD1; J gene: TRBJ1-5; V gene: TRBV7-4; CDR3 protein: CASSLALTDRPVYSNQPQHF; CDR3 DNA: TGTGCCAGCAGCTTAGCTCTGACGGACAGGCCCGTGTATAGCAATCAGCCCCAGCATTTT